One T cell receptor beta chain is described in this entry. The antigen is undetermined. This entry is derived from a study of cytomegalovirus exposure and HLA in healthy donors. The wider study: An early release of data contained approximately 80 million unique TCRs, which came from HLA-typed donors. Study-wide results and limits: Rare TCR sequences predominated, though certain public TCRs were found in many donors. Several V segments, TRBV6-2 and TRBV6-3 among them, could not be told apart and were dropped. When analyzed later, the rates of TCR association showed variation by HLA locus, with DRB1 the most and HLA-C the fewest.

CDR3 length: 13 amino acids. With 3 bases removed from V and 5 bases from J, the gap between germline ends came to 12 bases. Germline V gene lookup returns CDR1 SGHRS and CDR2 YFSETQ. It was with 60 Vbeta and 13 Jbeta primers that the PCR ran. Generated by immunoSEQ multiplex PCR, the TCRdb table keeps only in-frame clones and is missing some. The repertoire holds approximately 150,000 clones, with over 75% as singletons. Source material: PBMCs. The receptor was isolated from a man aged 25 to 40 in good health and CMV-seropositive. The rearrangement links TRBV5-1 to TRBJ2-7; D is possibly TRBD1 (5 bases). The chain's CDR3 is CASSSGSTNEQYF. The CDR3 coding sequence is TGCGCCAGCAGCTCAGGGTCTACAAACGAGCAGTACTTC. The full variable domain, rest sourced from reference TRBV5-1 and TRBJ2-7, is KAGVTQTPRYLIKTRGQQVTLSCSPISGHRSVSWYQQTPGQGLQFLFEYFSETQRNKGNFPGRFSGRQFSNSRSEMNVSTLELGDSALYLCASSSGSTNEQYFGPGTRLTVT.